One and the same sample provided the 10 T cell receptor beta chains below, sequenced in a study of blood T cell repertoires in COVID-19. Data came from immunoSEQ multiplex PCR; TCRdb stores just in-frame clones and leaves some out. Among 110,000 to 150,000 clones listed, roughly four fifths were seen once. The sequenced sample was PBMCs or T cells enriched from blood (not recorded which). The receptors here all came from a woman between 18 and 29 years old who had been exposed to COVID-19.

The rearrangement uses TRBV2 and TRBJ2-1, with 10 nucleotides matching TRBD2. The junction had 6 bases not matched to a gene; V was cut back by 6 bases and J by 1 base. Per the germline V gene, CDR1 is SNHLY and CDR2 is FYNNEI. CDR3 size: 16 residues. DNA of the CDR3: TGTGCCAGCAGCAAAGAAGCGGGAGGGTCCTACAATGAGCAGTTCTTC. Amino acids: CASSKEAGGSYNEQFF. The full variable domain, its missing parts supplied by reference TRBV2 and TRBJ2-1, is EPEVTQTPSHQVTQMGQEVILRCVPISNHLYFYWYRQILGQKVEFLVSFYNNEISEKSEIFDDQFSVERPDGSNFTLKIRSTKLEDSAMYFCASSKEAGGSYNEQFFGPGTRLTVL.

The genes are TRBV28 and TRBJ1-1; tentatively, D is TRBD1 (5 bases). V gave up 2 bases and J gave up 3 bases, with 16 bases separating them. Germline V CDR1 and CDR2: MDHEN, SYDVKM. The CDR3 sequence is 16 residues long. CDR3 region: CASSLIGRGGDTEAFF. CDR3 sequence (DNA): TGTGCCAGCAGTTTAATTGGGCGGGGGGGAGACACTGAAGCTTTCTTT.

Remarks on this clone: Other nucleotide sequences in the sample specify the same CDR3. J is TRBJ1-4 and V is TRBV4-1; D not certain. This CDR3 is built from 14 residues. The V end lost 1 base, the J end lost 6 bases, and 9 bases lay between the germline ends. The germline CDR1 and CDR2 sequences are MGHRA and YSYEKL. CDR3 in amino acids: CASSQGTGDEKLFF. In nucleotides, the CDR3 is TGCGCCAGCAGCCAAGGAACTGGAGATGAAAAACTGTTTTTT.

This clone appeared once. The sample has other DNA sequences that encode this CDR3 too. This chain uses TRBV12-3 or TRBV12-4 with TRBJ1-2, with a tentative D call TRBD1 (5 bases). This CDR3 is 13 amino acids long. V dropped 3 bases and J dropped 3 bases, with 8 bases sitting between them. In DNA form, the CDR3 reads TGTGCCAGCAGTTTTTCGGGGGACTATGGCTACACCTTC. Translated: CASSFSGDYGYTF.

The J gene is TRBJ2-1, the V gene TRBV18; D perhaps matches TRBD1 (5 bases). V lost 3 bases and J lost 0, with 15 bases in between. The CDR3 is 17 amino acids. Germline CDR1 reads KGHSH; CDR2 reads LQKENI. The CDR3 loop is CASSPLGARNSYNEQFF. Written as DNA, the CDR3 is TGTGCCAGCTCACCCTTAGGGGCGAGGAACTCCTACAATGAGCAGTTCTTC.

The chain couples TRBV27 to TRBJ1-5; possible D gene TRBD1, 6 bases. V gave up 7 bases and J gave up 2 bases, with 15 bases separating them. The length of the CDR3 is 15 residues. Germline CDR1 is MNHEY and CDR2 is SMNVEV (reference sequence). The chain's CDR3 is CASTPRPGGNQPQHF. DNA of the CDR3: TGTGCCAGCACCCCAAGGCCAGGGGGCAATCAGCCCCAGCATTTT.

The chain combines TRBV28 with TRBJ1-3; D possibly corresponds to TRBD1 (6 bases). The V and J ends lost 5 bases and 0 bases respectively, with 17 bases between them. CDR3 size: 17 residues. Germline V gene sequence: CDR1 MDHEN, CDR2 SYDVKM. The CDR3 DNA reads TGTGCCAGCAGTACCTCCGGGACACCTATCTCTGGAAACACCATATATTTT. Encoded protein: CASSTSGTPISGNTIYF.

This clone was observed a few times. J is TRBJ1-1 and V is TRBV5-1, with D possibly matching TRBD1 (5 bases). This CDR3 has 17 amino acids. Per the germline V gene, CDR1 is SGHRS and CDR2 is YFSETQ. Trimming pared 4 bases from V and 4 bases from J, leaving 23 bases between. For the CDR3, the DNA is TGCGCCAGCAGCCTCTCCGGGTCTTCTTGGGGGGGCACTGAAGCTTTCTTT. This encodes CASSLSGSSWGGTEAFF.

CDR3: CASSLPRLAGNNEQFF. CDR3 sequence (DNA): TGTGCCAGCAGCTTGCCCCGACTAGCGGGCAACAATGAGCAGTTCTTC. The V and J genes are TRBV5-5 and TRBJ2-1; 10 nucleotides match TRBD2. The V and J ends lost 1 base and 5 bases, in that order; junction bases with no gene match: 6. In germline, CDR1 is SGHKS, CDR2 YYEKEE (reference sequence). The CDR3 extends over 16 amino acids. Filled out from reference TRBV5-5 and TRBJ2-1, the complete variable domain reads DAGVTQSPTHLIKTRGQQVTLRCSPISGHKSVSWYQQVLGQGPQFIFQYYEKEERGRGNFPDRFSARQFPNYSSELNVNALLLGDSALYLCASSLPRLAGNNEQFFGPGTRLTVL.

The chain is built from TRBV27 and TRBJ1-2; possibly TRBD1 for D (6 bases). CDR1 MNHEY and CDR2 SMNVEV come from the germline V gene (reference sequence). V was clipped by 3 bases and J by 8 bases, with 13 bases between them. The CDR3 consists of 13 residues. In DNA, the CDR3 is TGTGCCAGCAGTTTCGACAGGCGATGGGGCTACACCTTC. It translates to CASSFDRRWGYTF.